This entry describes one T cell receptor (beta chain). The antigen is undetermined. TCRdb's table, derived via immunoSEQ multiplex PCR, lists solely in-frame clones and lacks some. The table has approximately 140,000 clones, approximately 91% seen once. The CDR3 spans 13 residues. Germline lookup yields CDR1 MNHEY and CDR2 SVGEGT. Between the trimmed V and J ends, which lost 0 bases and 11 bases, there was a span of 10 bases. Both about-4-week and about-12-week second-dose recipients were combined. The data were obtained in a study of T cell responses to AZD1222 COVID-19 vaccine. Study-level results: Clonal diversity was possibly underestimated, and white British individuals and females predominated among donors. Only a handful of AZD1222 recipients, more than 5 in all, had baseline seropositivity.

The chain carries TRBV6-2 or TRBV6-3 and TRBJ2-2; D is perhaps TRBD2 (6 bases). The input for sequencing was peripheral blood, taken 28 days after the second AZD1222 dose. The origin of this receptor is an adult who received the AZD1222 COVID-19 vaccine. The CDR3 loop is CASSYSDGTELFF. In DNA, the CDR3 is TGTGCCAGCAGTTACTCGGATGGGACTGAGCTGTTTTTT.